This is a list of T cell receptor beta chains from one sample in a study of control samples from healthy donors and cancer patients. Produced via immunoSEQ multiplex PCR; TCRdb's table is partial and in-frame only. The sample shows approximately 40,000 clones, around 90% of them seen only once. The sample taken for sequencing was blood. These receptors were collected from a woman aged 45 to 65 in good health. Each CDR3 is given with its conserved first and last residue. A D gene is named only where the DNA matches it firmly. The listing skips clone size in some rows; elsewhere it reads once, few, many or a size class.

CDR3aa	CDR3nt	v_gene	d_gene	abundance	j_gene
CASSSPGENYGYTF	TGTGCCAGCAGCTCCCCAGGGGAAAACTATGGCTACACCTTC	TRBV7-2	NA	NA	TRBJ1-2
CASSLGQGTYGYTF	TGTGCCAGCAGTCTAGGACAGGGGACCTATGGCTACACCTTC	TRBV7-6	TRBD1	NA	TRBJ1-2
CASILGQRNQPQHF	TGTGCCAGCATCCTGGGACAGCGAAATCAGCCCCAGCATTTT	TRBV11-2	TRBD1	NA	TRBJ1-5
CASSTQSRGNQPQHF	TGTGCCAGTAGTACCCAAAGCAGGGGCAATCAGCCCCAGCATTTT	TRBV19	NA	NA	TRBJ1-5
CASSLDRNGEAFF	TGTGCCAGCAGCTTAGATCGGAACGGTGAAGCTTTCTTT	TRBV11-2	NA	NA	TRBJ1-1
CASSMDLQGTEAFF	TGTGCCAGCAGCATGGACCTACAGGGCACTGAAGCTTTCTTT	TRBV7-9	NA	NA	TRBJ1-1
CSVSVTGNTEAFF	TGCAGCGTCTCAGTTACAGGGAACACTGAAGCTTTCTTT	TRBV29-1	NA	NA	TRBJ1-1
CASSKSGTGLHNQPQHF	TGTGCCAGTAGTAAATCCGGGACAGGGTTGCACAATCAGCCCCAGCATTTT	TRBV19	TRBD1	NA	TRBJ1-5
CASSPRVGQTTNTGELFF	TGTGCCAGCAGTCCTAGAGTGGGACAGACTACGAACACCGGGGAGCTGTTTTTT	TRBV28	TRBD1	NA	TRBJ2-2
CASSPTITSGAYSEQFF	TGTGCCAGCAGCCCCACCATAACTAGCGGCGCTTACAGTGAGCAGTTCTTC	TRBV7-9	TRBD2	NA	TRBJ2-1
CASSLNGGGIGNTIYF	TGTGCCAGCAGCTTGAACGGGGGAGGAATTGGAAACACCATATATTTT	TRBV5-5	NA	NA	TRBJ1-3
CASGPGRSGVLTDTQYF	TGTGCCAGCGGCCCGGGACGGTCAGGAGTTCTCACAGATACGCAGTATTTT	TRBV28	NA	NA	TRBJ2-3
CASSLGVLGSSYEQYF	TGTGCCAGCAGCTTAGGAGTCTTGGGGAGCTCCTACGAGCAGTACTTC	TRBV7-2	NA	NA	TRBJ2-7
CASSDQTLANYGYTF	TGTGCCAGCAGCGACCAGACCTTAGCTAACTATGGCTACACCTTC	TRBV9	NA	NA	TRBJ1-2
CATLSPTYEQYF	TGTGCCACTCTATCTCCGACCTACGAGCAGTACTTC	TRBV6-5	NA	NA	TRBJ2-7
CSVVRGEQYF	TGCAGCGTTGTGAGAGGCGAGCAGTACTTC	TRBV29-1	NA	few	TRBJ2-7
CASSSPGPQNTEAFF	TGTGCCAGCAGTTCCCCGGGGCCTCAGAACACTGAAGCTTTCTTT	TRBV28	NA	NA	TRBJ1-1
CASSRRVGNTEAFF	TGTGCCAGTAGTCGCAGGGTCGGGAACACTGAAGCTTTCTTT	TRBV19	NA	once	TRBJ1-1
CASSPGQLNTEAFF	TGTGCCAGCTCACCAGGCCAATTGAACACTGAAGCTTTCTTT	TRBV18	NA	NA	TRBJ1-1
CASSPGSSGNTIYF	TGTGCCAGCTCCCCGGGCAGCTCTGGAAACACCATATATTTT	TRBV11-2	NA	NA	TRBJ1-3
CASFGSTGNTIYF	TGTGCCAGCTTCGGCAGTACTGGAAACACCATATATTTT	TRBV6-5	NA	NA	TRBJ1-3
CASSLTWEGEAFF	TGTGCCAGCAGCTTAACCTGGGAGGGTGAAGCTTTCTTT	TRBV7-2	NA	NA	TRBJ1-1
CASSQTRELFF	TGTGCCAGCAGCCAAACAAGGGAACTGTTTTTT	TRBV6-2/TRBV6-3	NA	NA	TRBJ1-4
CASSLSGAGGTEAFF	TGTGCCAGCAGTTTATCTGGGGCGGGTGGCACTGAAGCTTTCTTT	TRBV28	NA	NA	TRBJ1-1
CASSVGENTEAFF	TGTGCCAGCAGTGTGGGTGAAAACACTGAAGCTTTCTTT	TRBV2	NA	once	TRBJ1-1
CASSLSGDQPQHF	TGTGCCAGCAGCTTGTCAGGGGATCAGCCCCAGCATTTT	TRBV11-1	NA	NA	TRBJ1-5
CASSLYGYTF	TGTGCCAGCAGCCTCTATGGCTACACCTTC	TRBV7-9	NA	NA	TRBJ1-2
CASSSNYGEQYF	TGTGCCAGCAGTTCCAACTACGGCGAGCAGTACTTC	TRBV27	NA	NA	TRBJ2-7
CASSPGLAGRHTGELFF	TGTGCCAGCAGCCCGGGACTAGCGGGTAGACACACCGGGGAGCTGTTTTTT	TRBV14	TRBD2	once	TRBJ2-2
CASSSRVAGETQYF	TGTGCCAGCAGCTCCAGGGTAGCAGGGGAGACCCAGTACTTC	TRBV7-2	NA	once	TRBJ2-5
CASSIFNEKLFF	TGTGCCAGTAGTATTTTTAATGAAAAACTGTTTTTT	TRBV19	NA	NA	TRBJ1-4
CASTIRPLAGPNEQYF	TGTGCCAGCACCATTCGCCCATTAGCGGGGCCCAACGAGCAGTACTTC	TRBV7-8	TRBD2	NA	TRBJ2-7
CASSSGAYGANVLTF	TGCGCCAGCAGCTCGGGGGCATATGGGGCCAACGTCCTGACTTTC	TRBV5-1	NA	NA	TRBJ2-6
CASSATGGVGTEAFF	TGTGCCAGCAGCGCCACAGGGGGAGTTGGCACTGAAGCTTTCTTT	TRBV9	TRBD1	NA	TRBJ1-1
CASSLRSDNSPLHF	TGTGCCAGCAGCCTACGGTCCGATAATTCACCCCTCCACTTT	TRBV7-9	NA	NA	TRBJ1-6
CASSSGSGRTDTQYF	TGTGCCAGCAGCTCCGGTAGTGGGCGGACAGATACGCAGTATTTT	TRBV7-8	NA	large	TRBJ2-3
CASSQEPSGTGQTGELFF	TGTGCCAGCAGCCAAGAACCATCCGGGACAGGGCAAACCGGGGAGCTGTTTTTT	TRBV4-2	TRBD1	NA	TRBJ2-2
CASSPPTDRVGNEKLFF	TGTGCCAGCTCACCACCGACTGACAGGGTTGGTAATGAAAAACTGTTTTTT	TRBV18	TRBD1	NA	TRBJ1-4
CASSLRPMNTEAFF	TGTGCCAGCAGCTTACGCCCGATGAACACTGAAGCTTTCTTT	TRBV7-9	NA	NA	TRBJ1-1
CASSPEKWGSSYEQYF	TGTGCCAGCAGCCCGGAGAAGTGGGGGAGCTCCTACGAGCAGTACTTC	TRBV28	NA	NA	TRBJ2-7
CASSSGQGGRGGYTF	TGTGCCAGCAGCTCTGGACAGGGAGGGAGAGGGGGCTACACCTTC	TRBV7-9	TRBD1	NA	TRBJ1-2
CASSKIGTSGGYEQYF	TGCGCCAGCAGCAAGATTGGGACTAGCGGGGGTTACGAGCAGTACTTC	TRBV5-1	TRBD2	once	TRBJ2-7
CATSDEWSQPQHF	TGTGCCACCAGTGATGAGTGGTCTCAGCCCCAGCATTTT	TRBV24-1	NA	NA	TRBJ1-5
CASSPRISGNEQFF	TGTGCCAGCAGCCCCCGAATCTCGGGGAATGAGCAGTTCTTC	TRBV3-1/TRBV3-2	NA	few	TRBJ2-1
CSIRRSTDTQYF	TGCAGCATCCGCCGCTCCACAGATACGCAGTATTTT	TRBV29-1	NA	NA	TRBJ2-3
CASSLMVAGTNEKLFF	TGTGCCAGCAGTTTAATGGTGGCAGGGACTAATGAAAAACTGTTTTTT	TRBV28	NA	NA	TRBJ1-4
CASSSGGSNQPQHF	TGTGCCAGCAGTTCGGGGGGTAGCAATCAGCCCCAGCATTTT	TRBV28	NA	NA	TRBJ1-5
CASNEADYGYTF	TGTGCCAGCAATGAGGCGGACTATGGCTACACCTTC	TRBV2	NA	NA	TRBJ1-2
CASSVQGGKNTEAFF	TGTGCCAGCAGCGTTCAGGGTGGGAAGAACACTGAAGCTTTCTTT	TRBV3-1/TRBV3-2	NA	NA	TRBJ1-1
CASTGSNNSPLHF	TGTGCCAGCACGGGCAGTAATAATTCACCCCTCCACTTT	TRBV6-5	NA	NA	TRBJ1-6
CASRKGLSNTGELFF	TGTGCCAGCAGGAAGGGACTCTCAAACACCGGGGAGCTGTTTTTT	TRBV2	NA	once	TRBJ2-2
CASSFTGLNTEAFF	TGTGCCAGCAGCTTTACAGGATTGAACACTGAAGCTTTCTTT	TRBV7-9	NA	NA	TRBJ1-1
CASSPGTGGSTDTQYF	TGCGCCAGCAGCCCAGGGACAGGGGGAAGCACAGATACGCAGTATTTT	TRBV4-1	TRBD1	NA	TRBJ2-3
CATSRDTGSYEQYF	TGTGCCACCAGCAGAGATACAGGGTCCTACGAGCAGTACTTC	TRBV15	NA	NA	TRBJ2-7
CASSYSGAGGHYEQYF	TGTGCCAGCAGCTACTCGGGGGCGGGCGGTCACTACGAGCAGTACTTC	TRBV13	NA	NA	TRBJ2-7
CASSPRGTDTQYF	TGTGCCAGCTCACCGAGGGGCACAGATACGCAGTATTTT	TRBV18	NA	NA	TRBJ2-3
CASSISASPNTEAFF	TGCGCCAGCAGTATCTCAGCTTCTCCGAACACTGAAGCTTTCTTT	TRBV5-1	NA	NA	TRBJ1-1
CASSAGENSPLHF	TGTGCCAGCAGCGCCGGGGAAAATTCACCCCTCCACTTT	TRBV9	NA	once	TRBJ1-6
CASSISDRVIETQYF	TGTGCCAGTAGTATCTCGGACAGGGTAATAGAGACCCAGTACTTC	TRBV19	TRBD1	once	TRBJ2-5